These T cell receptor beta chains were read from a single sample in a study of blood T cell repertoires in COVID-19. Method: immunoSEQ multiplex PCR; TCRdb's copy keeps in-frame clones and lacks some. The sample yields 200,000 to 250,000 clones, over 80% seen once. The material sequenced was peripheral blood. All receptors come from a human donor in a cohort sampled during active COVID-19. CDR3s include the opening cysteine and the closing phenylalanine or tryptophan. Each record gives: J gene, clone size, D gene, V gene, CDR3 protein, CDR3 DNA. D genes are given only for firm matches. Size values are once, few and many counts, or a class for expanded clones, and some rows have none.

J gene: TRBJ2-7; clone size: -; D gene: -; V gene: TRBV19; CDR3 protein: CASSIGGGTYEQYF; CDR3 DNA: TGTGCCAGTAGTATAGGAGGCGGAACCTACGAGCAGTACTTC
J gene: TRBJ2-7; clone size: -; D gene: -; V gene: TRBV24-1; CDR3 protein: CATSDSSSGYEQYF; CDR3 DNA: TGTGCCACCAGTGATTCCTCTTCGGGCTACGAGCAGTACTTC
J gene: TRBJ2-1; clone size: -; D gene: TRBD2; V gene: TRBV19; CDR3 protein: CASSKTSGGPYNEQFF; CDR3 DNA: TGTGCCAGTAGCAAAACGAGCGGGGGGCCCTACAATGAGCAGTTCTTC
J gene: TRBJ1-2; clone size: few; D gene: -; V gene: TRBV2; CDR3 protein: CASSAMGAAQGYTF; CDR3 DNA: TGTGCCAGCAGTGCAATGGGGGCAGCCCAGGGCTACACCTTC
J gene: TRBJ2-2; clone size: -; D gene: -; V gene: TRBV18; CDR3 protein: CASSPQYGNSGTGELFF; CDR3 DNA: TGTGCCAGCTCACCACAATACGGAAACTCGGGAACCGGGGAGCTGTTTTTT
J gene: TRBJ2-5; clone size: -; D gene: TRBD1; V gene: TRBV7-7; CDR3 protein: CASSSDRGETQYF; CDR3 DNA: TGTGCCAGCAGCTCGGACAGGGGAGAGACCCAGTACTTC
J gene: TRBJ2-1; clone size: -; D gene: -; V gene: TRBV6-1; CDR3 protein: CASSELGLTLNEQFF; CDR3 DNA: TGTGCCAGCAGTGAACTGGGACTCACCTTGAATGAGCAGTTCTTC
J gene: TRBJ1-3; clone size: -; D gene: -; V gene: TRBV19; CDR3 protein: CASSIDRSSGNTIYF; CDR3 DNA: TGTGCCAGTAGCATAGACAGAAGCTCTGGAAACACCATATATTTT
J gene: TRBJ2-2; clone size: -; D gene: TRBD2; V gene: TRBV19; CDR3 protein: CASGTSGNTGELFF; CDR3 DNA: TGTGCCAGTGGGACTAGCGGTAACACCGGGGAGCTGTTTTTT
J gene: TRBJ2-2; clone size: few; D gene: -; V gene: TRBV19; CDR3 protein: CASSAGWVTGELFF; CDR3 DNA: TGTGCCAGTAGTGCAGGGTGGGTCACCGGGGAGCTGTTTTTT
J gene: TRBJ2-1; clone size: -; D gene: -; V gene: TRBV4-3; CDR3 protein: CASSQDLTSNEQFF; CDR3 DNA: TGCGCCAGCAGCCAAGATTTGACTAGTAATGAGCAGTTCTTC
J gene: TRBJ2-7; clone size: -; D gene: -; V gene: TRBV9; CDR3 protein: CASSGGVSGVASYEQYF; CDR3 DNA: TGTGCCAGCAGCGGCGGAGTTAGCGGTGTAGCCTCCTACGAGCAGTACTTC
J gene: TRBJ2-2; clone size: once; D gene: -; V gene: TRBV7-3; CDR3 protein: CASSLTKQTGELFF; CDR3 DNA: TGTGCCAGCAGCTTGACTAAGCAGACCGGGGAGCTGTTTTTT
J gene: TRBJ1-1; clone size: -; D gene: -; V gene: TRBV6-5; CDR3 protein: CASRGHLNTEAFF; CDR3 DNA: TGTGCCAGCAGAGGACATTTGAACACTGAAGCTTTCTTT
J gene: TRBJ2-7; clone size: -; D gene: -; V gene: TRBV28; CDR3 protein: CASRTRLTYEQYF; CDR3 DNA: TGTGCCAGTCGTACCCGACTCACCTACGAGCAGTACTTC
J gene: TRBJ2-6; clone size: -; D gene: TRBD1; V gene: TRBV19; CDR3 protein: CASTTRQGSPRSGANVLTF; CDR3 DNA: TGTGCCAGTACCACCCGACAGGGGAGTCCTCGCTCTGGGGCCAACGTCCTGACTTTC
J gene: TRBJ2-7; clone size: -; D gene: -; V gene: TRBV7-6; CDR3 protein: CASSSNTPPGEQYF; CDR3 DNA: TGTGCCAGCAGCTCAAATACTCCCCCCGGCGAGCAGTACTTC
J gene: TRBJ1-2; clone size: once; D gene: -; V gene: TRBV12-3/TRBV12-4; CDR3 protein: CASSQQENYGYTF; CDR3 DNA: TGTGCCAGCAGTCAACAGGAAAACTATGGCTACACCTTC
J gene: TRBJ1-1; clone size: -; D gene: TRBD1; V gene: TRBV9; CDR3 protein: CASTPGGGLLQNTEAFF; CDR3 DNA: TGTGCCAGCACCCCAGGGGGAGGCCTACTTCAGAACACTGAAGCTTTCTTT
J gene: TRBJ2-5; clone size: -; D gene: TRBD1; V gene: TRBV7-9; CDR3 protein: CASSRRTGAQETQYF; CDR3 DNA: TGTGCCAGCAGCCGCAGGACAGGGGCCCAAGAGACCCAGTACTTC
J gene: TRBJ2-7; clone size: -; D gene: -; V gene: TRBV18; CDR3 protein: CASSPAQGRGYEQYF; CDR3 DNA: TGTGCCAGCTCCCCAGCGCAGGGAAGGGGATACGAGCAGTACTTC
J gene: TRBJ1-1; clone size: -; D gene: -; V gene: TRBV28; CDR3 protein: CASSLYSPPEAFF; CDR3 DNA: TGTGCCAGCAGTTTATACTCACCCCCCGAAGCTTTCTTT
J gene: TRBJ2-3; clone size: -; D gene: -; V gene: TRBV21-1; CDR3 protein: CASSPGDRGLGDTQYF; CDR3 DNA: TGTGCCAGCAGTCCCGGGGACAGGGGGCTAGGAGATACGCAGTATTTT
J gene: TRBJ1-2; clone size: -; D gene: TRBD1; V gene: TRBV19; CDR3 protein: CASSMGQGWDYGYTF; CDR3 DNA: TGTGCCAGTAGTATGGGACAGGGTTGGGACTATGGCTACACCTTC